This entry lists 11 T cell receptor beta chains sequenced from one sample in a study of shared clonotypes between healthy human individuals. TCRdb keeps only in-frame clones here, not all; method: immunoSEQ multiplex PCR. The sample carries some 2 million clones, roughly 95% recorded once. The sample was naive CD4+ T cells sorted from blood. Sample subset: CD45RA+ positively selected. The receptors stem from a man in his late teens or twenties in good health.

DNA of the CDR3: TGCGCCAGCAGCTACGCAGGGGGCTCCTATAATTCACCCCTCCACTTT. It yields the protein CASSYAGGSYNSPLHF. This chain uses TRBV5-1 with TRBJ1-6; 7 nucleotides agree with TRBD1. V dropped 3 bases and J dropped 0; count of bases not matched to a gene: 3. Per the germline V gene, CDR1 is SGHRS and CDR2 is YFSETQ. The length of the CDR3 is 16 residues.

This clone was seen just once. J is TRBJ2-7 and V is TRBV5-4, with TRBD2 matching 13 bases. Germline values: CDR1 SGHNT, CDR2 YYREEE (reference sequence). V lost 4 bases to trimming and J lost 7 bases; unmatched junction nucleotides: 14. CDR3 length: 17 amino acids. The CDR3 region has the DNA TGTGCCAGCAGCCCGGGAGCTGGGACTAGCGGGATGCGAGAGCAGTACTTC. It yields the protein CASSPGAGTSGMREQYF.

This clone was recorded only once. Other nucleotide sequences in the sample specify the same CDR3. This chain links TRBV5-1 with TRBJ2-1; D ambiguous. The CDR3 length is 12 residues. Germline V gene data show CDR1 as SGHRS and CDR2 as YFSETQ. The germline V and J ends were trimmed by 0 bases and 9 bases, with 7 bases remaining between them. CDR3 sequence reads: CASSLGEGEQFF. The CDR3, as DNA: TGCGCCAGCAGCTTGGGCGAAGGTGAGCAGTTCTTC.

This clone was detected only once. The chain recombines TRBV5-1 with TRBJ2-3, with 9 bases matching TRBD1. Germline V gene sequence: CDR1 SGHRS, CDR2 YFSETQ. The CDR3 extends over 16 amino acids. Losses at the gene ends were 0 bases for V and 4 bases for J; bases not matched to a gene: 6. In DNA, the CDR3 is TGCGCCAGCAGCTTGGAGCCAGGACAGGGGCCAGATACGCAGTATTTT. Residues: CASSLEPGQGPDTQYF.

The CDR3 here is CASSLAGGRVETQYF. The CDR3 DNA follows: TGTGCCAGCAGCTTGGCCGGGGGGCGCGTAGAGACCCAGTACTTC. The rearrangement links TRBV5-4 to TRBJ2-5; TRBD2 might be the D (7 bases). CDR1 is SGHNT and CDR2 is YYREEE in the germline V gene (reference sequence). The ends were cut back, 0 bases at V and 4 bases at J, with 13 bases in the middle. This CDR3 has 15 residues.

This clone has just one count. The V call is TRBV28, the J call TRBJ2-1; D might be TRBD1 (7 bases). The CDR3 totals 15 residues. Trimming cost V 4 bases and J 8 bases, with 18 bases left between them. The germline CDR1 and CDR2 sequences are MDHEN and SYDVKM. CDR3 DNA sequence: TGTGCCAGCAGTTCCCCCAGGGGGGCGAATGATGAGCAGTTCTTC. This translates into CASSSPRGANDEQFF.

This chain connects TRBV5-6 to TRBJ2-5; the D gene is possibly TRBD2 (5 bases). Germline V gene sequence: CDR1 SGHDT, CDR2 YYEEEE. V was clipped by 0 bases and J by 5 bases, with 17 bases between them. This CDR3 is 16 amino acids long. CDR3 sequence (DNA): TGTGCCAGCAGCTTGGTTGGGAGTAAGCCACAGGAGACCCAGTACTTC. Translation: CASSLVGSKPQETQYF.

This CDR3 is CASSIGGTTVNEQFF. For the CDR3, the DNA is TGTGCCAGTAGTATAGGCGGGACTACCGTCAATGAGCAGTTCTTC. The V gene is TRBV19, the J gene TRBJ2-1; 7 nucleotides align to TRBD2. The CDR3 sequence is 15 residues long. The V gene's germline CDR1 is LNHDA and CDR2 SQIVND (reference sequence). V shed 1 base, J shed 6 bases, and the junction held 6 bases outside the gene matches.

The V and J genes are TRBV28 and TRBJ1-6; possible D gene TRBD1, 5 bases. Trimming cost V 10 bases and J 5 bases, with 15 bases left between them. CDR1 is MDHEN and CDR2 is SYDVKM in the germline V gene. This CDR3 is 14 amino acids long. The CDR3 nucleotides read TGTGCCACCCGAACCGGGACGGATAATTCACCCCTCCACTTT. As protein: CATRTGTDNSPLHF.

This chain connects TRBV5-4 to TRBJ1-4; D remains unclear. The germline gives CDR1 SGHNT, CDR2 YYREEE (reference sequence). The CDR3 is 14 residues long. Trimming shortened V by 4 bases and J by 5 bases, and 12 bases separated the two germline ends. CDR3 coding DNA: TGTGCCAGCAGCCAGGACGGACCAAATGAAAAACTGTTTTTT. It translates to CASSQDGPNEKLFF.

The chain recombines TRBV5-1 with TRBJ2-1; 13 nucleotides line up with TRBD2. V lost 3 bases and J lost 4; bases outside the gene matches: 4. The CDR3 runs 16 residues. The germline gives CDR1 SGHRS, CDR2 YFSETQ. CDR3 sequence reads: CASSSQTSGRYNEQFF. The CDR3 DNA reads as TGCGCCAGCAGCTCCCAGACTAGCGGGAGGTACAATGAGCAGTTCTTC.